This T cell receptor beta chain was sequenced during a study of cytomegalovirus exposure and HLA in healthy donors (dated by TCRdb to 2017 to 2019). Context from the whole study: An earlier analysis of approximately 590 of the donors reported about 250 Gb of sequence data and some 100 million unique TCR beta sequences from about 179 million T cells. Across 398 genotyped donors of the cohort, an average of about 250,000 unique TCR beta nucleotide sequences per donor were sequenced, and 15% to 20% of those sequences were non-productive. Typing coverage varied by locus: roughly 620-640 donors for A, B, C, DRB1 and DQB1; roughly 510 for DQA1; more than 600 for DPA1; roughly 450 for DPB1. Of the approximately 400 genotyped donors, roughly 76% were placed in the genetic ancestry cluster associated with self-reported Caucasian donors. In addition to the first cohort of 666 subjects, a separate validation cohort of 120 different subjects was used. To predict cytomegalovirus infection status, the study combined high-throughput TCR immunosequencing, statistical association of individual TCRs with disease status, and machine learning. HLA typing included class I and class II loci at four-digit resolution. Every repertoire in the discovery cohort had been generated on one and the same sequencing platform. A handful of DR-DQ haplotypes were handled as single units for association and clustering because linkage in the cohort was strong. To decide whether each TCR beta V gene segment behaved as functional or pseudogenic, an earlier analysis of over 500 of the donors relied on high-throughput TCR beta sequencing. Rather than drawing on any new phenotypic data, the later analysis identified candidate immune exposures from TCR beta sequences and the way those sequences occurred across donors. In a later analysis, previously published TCR beta repertoires from 670 or so donors were re-analyzed and high-resolution HLA genotyping was added so that TCR occurrence patterns could be studied. Using immunosequencing, the study profiled T cell repertoires from approximately 700 subjects and related those repertoires to cytomegalovirus serostatus. Donor age, sex, ethnicity and CMV serostatus were collected together with the repertoire data. The study aimed to test whether cataloging public T cell receptors could reveal signatures of past pathogen exposure. Roughly 320 gigabases of sequencing data and approximately 91 million unique TCR sequences made up an early release that covered roughly 670 HLA-typed donors. A later genetic analysis took genome-wide SNP genotypes for about three fifths of the 666 donors and used that subset as a discovery cohort.

General study outcomes and caveats: Broadly in line with IMGT annotations, most TCR beta V segments showed up in productive rearrangements about 87% or about 30% of the time in an earlier analysis of about 500 of the donors. In vitro tests confirmed that a few of the cytomegalovirus-associated TCR beta chains recognize cytomegalovirus antigens. The study listed approximately 150 TCR beta chains as associated with cytomegalovirus. In this cohort, only TCR beta chains were sequenced, and detectable features were limited by the absence of alpha or paired-chain data. A cluster of highly shared sequence variants was judged likely to be a technical artifact of the sequencing pipeline. Some IMGT-functional V segments, including TRBV6-2 and TRBV6-3, could not be distinguished by the 87-base-pair reads and were therefore excluded. According to a later analysis, parvovirus B19, influenza, CMV and Epstein-Barr virus appeared linked to several top co-occurrence clusters. In a later genetic analysis, fewer N-insertions in productive TCRs were reported among donors in an Asian-associated ancestry cluster than the roughly 700-donor mean. Because counts were too low, 15 to 20 rarely observed V segments, including chromosome 9 orphons, were left out of the earlier analysis of several hundred of the donors. In a later genetic analysis, a missense DCLRE1C variant was associated with V-gene and J-gene trimming of TCR beta chains, and the association was replicated in an independent cohort. CMV serostatus was the only immune exposure information available for the cohort. The classifier was reported to diagnose cytomegalovirus status with high specificity and sensitivity in both the original cohort and the validation cohort. Presence/absence analyses assumed roughly uniform sequencing depth across donors, an assumption that may not hold. A later analysis found that TCR association rates varied across HLA loci, with DRB1 alleles showing the most associated TCRs and HLA-C alleles the fewest. The authors suggested that the approach could potentially be generalized to other disease states and immunological phenotypes. Strong co-occurrence of HLA alleles, especially DR and DQ, made assigning TCR associations to individual alleles difficult. According to a later analysis, most CMV-associated TCR beta chains appeared to be HLA-restricted, and the HLA associations seemed to be driven largely by CMV exposure. Because HLA typing was missing for some donors at each locus, association tests included only the typed subset. In a later analysis, HLA-associated TCR beta chains showed more clonal expansion and lower generation probabilities than non-associated chains that were equally common. A further reported finding was that TCR beta sequences accurately predicted the HLA-A and HLA-B alleles for most subjects in the first cohort. Most TCR sequences were observed very rarely across donors, whereas some public TCRs were present in many individuals. A later analysis associated 16,951 TCR beta sequences with specific HLA alleles at a false discovery rate of 0.05. Linkage disequilibrium might explain the correlated functional status among segregating V segments, but an unknown experimental factor could not be ruled out.

The receptor library was made with the immunoSEQ multiplex PCR assay. For the multiplex PCR, a mixture combining 60 forward primers for TCR Vbeta segments and 13 reverse primers for TCR Jbeta segments was used. The CDR3 region of rearranged TCR beta genes was amplified from genomic DNA with a multiplex PCR assay. On the Illumina HiSeq System, the amplified TCR beta libraries were sequenced as 87-base-pair reads. Processing in the source paper ran as follows. Across the roughly 670 repertoires, a later analysis counted some 81 million unique TCR beta chains, approximately 12 million of which were shared by at least two donors. Raw reads were error-corrected and collapsed into unique sequences by a nearest-neighbor algorithm in which closely related sequences were merged to remove PCR and sequencing errors. CDR3 sequences were aligned to IMGT reference sequences to assign V, D and J gene segments. Each retained sequence needed at least a six-nucleotide match to both a V gene segment and a J gene segment. A rearrangement was called productive if the CDR3 had no stop codons and remained in frame with V and J, and every other rearrangement was called non-productive. Following IMGT convention, CDR3 was defined as the stretch from the second conserved V-encoded cysteine to the conserved J-encoded phenylalanine. The earlier analysis of a few hundred of the donors excluded sequences that lacked an unambiguous match to a single V gene segment. In an earlier analysis of more than 500 of the donors, a V segment was called functional when productive rearrangements were above 56.7%, and segregating when the standard deviation between donors exceeded 5%. A statistical classification framework was built for diagnosing cytomegalovirus status from the catalog of TCR beta chain sequences. In a later analysis, V and J genes were assigned by comparing TCR nucleotide sequences against IMGT/GENE-DB human TR gene sequences. The TCRdist pipeline was used in a later analysis to assign CDR3 sequences and most-parsimonious VDJ recombination scenarios. In a later analysis, each TCR beta chain was defined by its CDR3 amino acid sequence together with its V-gene family, and reads without a unique V-gene family were excluded. To address suspected cross-contamination and a sequencing artifact, a later analysis removed approximately 600 highly shared, low-generation-probability nucleotide sequences. In a later analysis, a clonal expansion index was calculated for each public chain from normalized within-repertoire ranks of inferred template counts. A later analysis computed generation probabilities with a VDJ recombination model fitted to out-of-frame rearrangements, and checked the results against IGoR. Hypergeometric tests were used in a later analysis to score TCR-TCR, TCR-HLA and TCR-CMV co-occurrence, with a repertoire-size bias correction applied to the TCR pairs. To estimate false discovery rates, a later analysis permuted the HLA or CMV assignments 20 times. In a later analysis, co-occurring TCRs were grouped with DBSCAN, and TCRdist sequence similarity was added when clustering was performed within HLA-allele-positive subsets. Repertoires with fewer than 30,000 or more than 120,000 public chains, plus five repertoires with anomalous nucleotide sharing, were excluded from co-occurrence clustering. TCRdb stores this immuneACCESS table with in-frame sequences only. Part of the clones is absent; in the studies checked, under half of the shortfall reflects unresolved V genes, and no reason is known for the rest. The V and J calls and clone size come from that table; D and trimming were worked out from the DNA. Present in this sample are over 95,000 clones, 70% to 85% of which were seen just once. About 2.7% of the sample is in the top ten clones.

Including the terminal cysteine and phenylalanine, the CDR3 comprises 14 residues. The DNA shown is the 42-base CDR3, in frame from base 1. The germline V gene provides CDR1 MNHEY and CDR2 SVGAGI. The cohort consisted of 666 healthy bone marrow donors. At the time of sampling, all cohort members were nominally healthy, though unrecorded immune exposures were likely present. The donor tested CMV seronegative, placing the donor among the 352 seronegative members of the cohort. Each donor provided a peripheral blood sample, and peripheral blood mononuclear cells were used for TCR beta sequencing. The Qiagen DNeasy Blood Extraction Kit was used to extract genomic DNA from the blood cell samples. As concerns this clone: The specificity of this receptor is unknown. The record has no base qualities; no much larger clone is one base away.

Material for sequencing was PBMCs. Recombination connected TRBV6-5 to TRBJ2-5, with a tentative D gene TRBD1 over 6 matching bases. The J call may be wrong; the DNA end is better matched by TRBJ2-7. The sequence was obtained from a woman between 18 and 29 years old in good health and CMV-seronegative. Here the CDR3 is given as CASSPDRSSYEQYF. The nucleotide sequence is given as TGTGCCAGCAGTCCTGACAGGAGCTCCTACGAGCAGTACTTC.